These 30 T cell receptor beta chains were all obtained from the same sample, sequenced in a study of blood T cell repertoires in COVID-19. This table comes from immunoSEQ multiplex PCR, and its TCRdb copy is limited to in-frame clones, with some not included. The table lists about 99,000 clones, roughly 84% of them singletons. The sample comprised peripheral blood. The receptor set was obtained from a woman in her fifties or sixties in a cohort sampled during active or convalescent COVID-19.

This chain connects TRBV28 to TRBJ1-2, with unresolved D. Deletions cut 3 bases from V and 2 bases from J, with 13 bases between. Germline V CDR1 and CDR2: MDHEN, SYDVKM. The CDR3 loop spans 15 amino acids. CDR3 in amino acids: CASSFWSAGNYGYTF. The CDR3 DNA reads TGTGCCAGCAGTTTTTGGTCGGCGGGGAACTATGGCTACACCTTC.

This chain joins TRBV27 and TRBJ2-3; TRBD2 matches at 10 bases. The V segment lost 5 bases and the J segment 2 bases; nucleotides outside the gene matches: 4. CDR1 is MNHEY and CDR2 is SMNVEV in the germline V gene (reference sequence). CDR3 length: 15 residues. Here the CDR3 reads CASSQGLAATDTQYF. CDR3 coding DNA: TGTGCCAGCAGTCAAGGACTAGCGGCCACAGATACGCAGTATTTT.

The V gene is TRBV6-6, the J gene TRBJ2-7; 11 bases map to TRBD2. This CDR3 is 15 amino acids long. Germline assignment: CDR1 MNHNY and CDR2 SVGAGI (reference sequence). V dropped 2 bases and J dropped 6; count of bases not matched to a gene: 6. CDR3 region: CASSYGASGRSEQYF. For the CDR3, the DNA is TGTGCCAGCAGTTACGGGGCTAGCGGGAGGAGCGAGCAGTACTTC.

The chain joins TRBV18 to TRBJ2-1; 14 bases align to TRBD2. CDR1 and CDR2 (germline): KGHSH, LQKENI. The CDR3 sequence is 15 residues long. The trim removed 3 bases at V and 8 bases at J, leaving 3 bases unmatched. The CDR3 is CASSPGLAGVDEQFF. Here the CDR3 DNA reads TGTGCCAGCTCACCGGGACTAGCGGGAGTGGATGAGCAGTTCTTC.

This chain uses TRBV9 with TRBJ2-1; D unresolved. This CDR3 has 15 amino acids. Germline V gives CDR1 SGDLS, CDR2 YYNGEE. The V and J ends lost 0 bases and 0 bases respectively, with 7 bases between them. The DNA for the CDR3 is TGTGCCAGCAGCGTAGCACCAGGCTCCTACAATGAGCAGTTCTTC. It yields the protein CASSVAPGSYNEQFF.

The chain is built from TRBV19 and TRBJ1-2; the D is unclear. CDR1 and CDR2 (germline): LNHDA, SQIVND (reference sequence). The CDR3 has 14 residues. The V gene lost 3 bases and the J gene lost 6 bases, with 14 bases spanning the gap. The CDR3 DNA reads as TGTGCCAGTAGTATTTTTCGGGGAATGAATGGCTACACCTTC. It yields the protein CASSIFRGMNGYTF.

The CDR3 protein is CASSLVRDGLAGVVNEQFF. The CDR3 DNA follows: TGTGCCAGCAGCTTAGTCCGGGACGGCCTAGCGGGGGTGGTCAATGAGCAGTTCTTC. The chain links TRBV7-9 to TRBJ2-1, with 10 bases lining up with TRBD2. Unmatched junction bases numbered 15, after V lost 1 base and J lost 6 bases. The length of the CDR3 is 19 residues. Per the germline V gene, CDR1 is SEHNR and CDR2 is FQNEAQ (reference sequence).

V and J are TRBV21-1 and TRBJ2-7; TRBD2 reflects the table's D call only, with no check against the DNA. TRBV21-1 is given as a pseudogene. CDR3 size: 12 residues. CDR3 DNA: TGTGCCAGCAGCAAAGCGCGATACGAGCAGTACTTC. It encodes CASSKARYEQYF.

The gene calls are TRBV5-5 and TRBJ1-1, with TRBD1 as a possible D gene (6 bases). Germline CDR1 is SGHKS and CDR2 is YYEKEE (reference sequence). Trimming took 0 bases from V and 3 from J, leaving 12 bases between them. This CDR3 is built from 15 residues. The CDR3 protein is CASSLAQGRDTEAFF. The CDR3 DNA is TGTGCCAGCAGCTTGGCACAGGGACGGGACACTGAAGCTTTCTTT.

The V gene is TRBV5-6, the J gene TRBJ2-1; 7 nucleotides align to TRBD1. The ends lost 7 bases at V and 3 bases at J; junction bases unmatched: 4. Germline-derived CDR1 and CDR2 are SGHDT and YYEEEE. This CDR3 has 13 residues. Written as DNA, the CDR3 is TGTGCCAGCGCGCAGGGGGACTACAATGAGCAGTTCTTC. Translating it yields CASAQGDYNEQFF.

CDR3 coding DNA: TGTGCCAGCAGTCCACTAGCGGGAGGACGCAATGAGCAGTTCTTC. Amino acid sequence: CASSPLAGGRNEQFF. The chain combines TRBV7-8 with TRBJ2-1; 12 bases align to TRBD2. There are 15 residues in the CDR3. Germline values: CDR1 SGHVS, CDR2 FQNEAQ. V was pared by 6 bases and J by 6 bases, with 6 bases of the junction left unmatched.

The rearrangement uses TRBV27 and TRBJ1-1, with D maybe TRBD1 (6 bases). V was pared by 3 bases and J by 6 bases, with 8 bases between. Per the germline V gene, CDR1 is MNHEY and CDR2 is SMNVEV (reference sequence). The CDR3 spans 12 residues. DNA of the CDR3: TGTGCCAGCAGTTTTTCAGGGGCTGAAGCTTTCTTT. Protein: CASSFSGAEAFF.

V is TRBV5-5 and J is TRBJ2-3; D remains unclear. CDR3 length equals 13 residues. The V gene lost 3 bases and the J gene lost 2 bases, with 7 bases spanning the gap. Germline loops: CDR1 SGHKS, CDR2 YYEKEE (reference sequence). The CDR3 sequence: CASSWATTDTQYF. Written as DNA, the CDR3 is TGTGCCAGCAGCTGGGCTACCACAGATACGCAGTATTTT.

This sequence joins TRBV1 and TRBJ2-3; no DNA check was done on the table's D call, TRBD2. TRBV1 is flagged as a pseudogene. This CDR3 is 13 amino acids long. The CDR3 reads CTSSQVGTDTQYF. The CDR3 coding sequence is TGCACCAGCAGCCAAGTCGGCACAGATACGCAGTATTTT.

This chain uses TRBV15 with TRBJ2-2, with 7 positions matching TRBD2. J gave up 3 bases and V 5 bases, and 15 bases lay outside the gene matches. Looked up from germline, CDR1 is LNHNV and CDR2 is YYDKDF (reference sequence). The CDR3 totals 18 residues. The CDR3 is CATSLSFGGSGDTGELFF. For the CDR3, the DNA is TGTGCCACCAGCCTCAGTTTCGGGGGGTCCGGTGACACCGGGGAGCTGTTTTTT.

The genes are TRBV15 and TRBJ1-1; TRBD1 is a possible D gene (6 bases). This CDR3 comprises 13 residues. Trimming cost V 1 base and J 4 bases, with 7 bases left between them. Germline V gene sequence: CDR1 LNHNV, CDR2 YYDKDF (reference sequence). In DNA, the CDR3 is TGTGCCACCAGCAGAGGAGGGGGCACTGAAGCTTTCTTT. Translated, it gives CATSRGGGTEAFF. The full variable domain, rest sourced from reference TRBV15 and TRBJ1-1, is DAMVIQNPRYQVTQFGKPVTLSCSQTLNHNVMYWYQQKSSQAPKLLFHYYDKDFNNEADTPDNFQSRRPNTSFCFLDIRSPGLGDTAMYLCATSRGGGTEAFFGQGTRLTVV.

The rearrangement links TRBV2 to TRBJ1-5, with D tentatively TRBD1 (6 bases). Germline values: CDR1 SNHLY, CDR2 FYNNEI. This CDR3 has 14 amino acids. V was trimmed by 4 bases and J by 7 bases, leaving 14 bases between them. As DNA, the CDR3 is TGTGCCAGCAGTGGGGACGGGGGGCAACAGCCCCAGCATTTT. As protein: CASSGDGGQQPQHF.

The rearrangement links TRBV10-3 to TRBJ2-3, with D possibly being TRBD2 (6 bases). The V and J ends lost 0 bases and 1 base respectively, with 8 bases between them. The CDR3 is 15 amino acids. Germline assignment: CDR1 ENHRY and CDR2 SYGVKD. As DNA, the CDR3 is TGTGCCATCAGTGAGTCTAGCGGTCGCACAGATACGCAGTATTTT. It translates to CAISESSGRTDTQYF.

The chain has TRBV6-5 and TRBJ1-2; D not certain. The CDR3 consists of 12 residues. V dropped 11 bases and J dropped 8 bases, with 18 bases sitting between them. CDR1 is MNHEY and CDR2 is SVGAGI in the germline V gene. The CDR3 reads CALDLTSAGYTF. CDR3 nucleotide sequence: TGTGCCCTAGACCTAACAAGTGCGGGCTACACCTTC.

The gene calls are TRBV7-9 and TRBJ2-2; D is possibly TRBD2 (5 bases). Between the trimmed V and J ends, which lost 2 bases and 2 bases, there was a span of 12 bases. This CDR3 has 16 residues. CDR1 is SEHNR and CDR2 is FQNEAQ in the germline V gene (reference sequence). CDR3 protein: CASSLFLAANTGELFF. DNA for the CDR3: TGTGCCAGCAGCTTATTCCTAGCAGCCAACACCGGGGAGCTGTTTTTT.

This clone appeared once. The rearrangement links TRBV7-6 to TRBJ1-3; D is ambiguous. Trimming removed 3 bases at V and 4 bases at J, with 16 bases between. CDR1 is SGHVS, CDR2 FNYEAQ, per germline. CDR3 length: 16 amino acids. The CDR3 loop reads CASSLSTGSLGNTIYF. For the CDR3, the DNA is TGTGCCAGCAGCTTGTCAACGGGGAGTTTAGGAAACACCATATATTTT. Complete variable domain (other parts from reference TRBV7-6 and TRBJ1-3): GAGVSQSPRYKVTKRGQDVALRCDPISGHVSLYWYRQALGQGPEFLTYFNYEAQQDKSGLPNDRFSAERPEGSISTLTIQRTEQRDSAMYRCASSLSTGSLGNTIYFGEGSWLTVV.

The chain couples TRBV19 to TRBJ1-5; 7 nucleotides agree with TRBD1. The CDR3 consists of 18 residues. With 3 bases clipped from V and 0 bases from J, the junction kept 11 bases outside the gene matches. The germline gives CDR1 LNHDA, CDR2 SQIVND (reference sequence). CDR3: CASSMRLGGRYSNQPQHF. In nucleotides, the CDR3 is TGTGCCAGTAGTATGAGGTTAGGGGGCAGGTATAGCAATCAGCCCCAGCATTTT.

V gene TRBV4-1 combines with J gene TRBJ1-4, with D possibly being TRBD1 (6 bases). Trimming cost V 0 bases and J 8 bases, with 13 bases left between them. Germline CDR1 and CDR2: MGHRA and YSYEKL. The CDR3 runs 15 residues. CDR3 nucleotides: TGCGCCAGCAGCCAAGACTTCGGACAGAGCGAAAAACTGTTTTTT. Encoded protein: CASSQDFGQSEKLFF.

The chain carries TRBV19 and TRBJ1-2; 8 bases line up with TRBD1. The J segment lost 6 bases and the V segment lost 4 bases, leaving 4 bases of the junction unmatched. This CDR3 is 13 amino acids long. The germline V gene has CDR1 LNHDA and CDR2 SQIVND (reference sequence). In DNA, the CDR3 is TGTGCCAGTAGTACAACAGGGGGAGATGGCTACACCTTC. It is translated as CASSTTGGDGYTF.

The chain combines TRBV7-9 with TRBJ2-3, with 8 bases aligning to TRBD2. With 5 bases clipped from V and 3 bases from J, the junction kept 7 bases outside the gene matches. Germline CDR1 SEHNR, CDR2 FQNEAQ (reference sequence). CDR3 size: 15 residues. CDR3 in DNA: TGTGCCAGCAGCCGTAGCGGGGCCGCTACAGATACGCAGTATTTT. Translating gives CASSRSGAATDTQYF.

The CDR3 sequence is CASSPKNQGAGSGTQYF. CDR3 coding DNA: TGTGCCAGCAGCCCCAAGAATCAGGGGGCTGGTAGCGGGACCCAGTACTTC. The chain employs TRBV5-8 and TRBJ2-5, with 8 bases fitting TRBD1. CDR1 SGHTS and CDR2 YDEGEE come from the germline V gene. The CDR3 runs to 17 residues. Losses at the gene ends were 4 bases for V and 7 bases for J; bases not matched to a gene: 18.

V gene TRBV5-1 combines with J gene TRBJ2-7, with TRBD2 identical over 8 bases. Germline V gives CDR1 SGHRS, CDR2 YFSETQ. The CDR3 length is 16 residues. V shed 4 bases, J shed 5 bases, and the junction held 14 bases outside the gene matches. CDR3 amino acids: CASSPGLTRGGDEQYF. CDR3 nucleotide sequence: TGCGCCAGCAGCCCCGGGCTTACTCGGGGGGGCGACGAGCAGTACTTC.

V usage is TRBV5-1 and J usage is TRBJ2-7; D is uncertain. V shed 1 base and J shed 1 base, with 15 bases lying between them. The CDR3 extends over 16 amino acids. Germline CDR1 and CDR2: SGHRS and YFSETQ. CDR3 bases: TGCGCCAGCAGCTTGTCTCCCCAGGCCCCATCCTACGAGCAGTACTTC. Protein: CASSLSPQAPSYEQYF.

The chain is built from TRBV3-1 (or the pseudogene TRBV3-2) and TRBJ2-3, with D uncertain. Germline CDR1 LGHDT, CDR2 YNNKEL (reference sequence). This CDR3 region has 13 residues. V lost 4 bases, J lost 2 bases, and 7 bases lay in between. CDR3 in amino acids: CASSPPYTDTQYF. The CDR3 DNA sequence: TGTGCCAGCAGCCCCCCGTACACAGATACGCAGTATTTT.

The rearrangement uses TRBV27 and TRBJ1-4, with TRBD1 matching 7 bases. Germline CDR1 and CDR2: MNHEY and SMNVEV (reference sequence). After removal of 10 bases from V and 7 bases from J, the junction contained 6 bases not matched to a gene. The CDR3 totals 12 residues. The CDR3 loop reads CATRQGREKLFF. CDR3 bases: TGTGCCACCAGACAGGGTCGTGAAAAACTGTTTTTT.